This TCR beta chain was identified in a study of shared clonotypes between healthy human individuals. Donors comprised healthy HIV-negative adults lacking recent acute infections or vaccinations. The authors split each subset's genomic DNA evenly across several immunoSEQ plates. This table comes from immunoSEQ multiplex PCR, and its TCRdb copy is limited to in-frame clones, with some not included. The sample lists fewer than 2.5 million clones; over 85% were seen once. Concerning this clone: Its antigen is unidentified.

V was clipped by 2 bases and J by 4 bases, with 10 bases between them. CDR1 and CDR2 (germline): LNHDA, SQIVND (reference sequence). The CDR3 consists of 14 residues. Study-level results: Represented diversity, genetic and exposure-history alike, was limited by few donors. In contrast to clonotypes shared by all four donors, non-shared clonotypes had lower generation probabilities.

The sample consisted of naive CD4+ T cells from PBMCs. Subset defined: CD45RA+ positively selected. The sequence was collected from a man aged 18-30 years in good health. Some clones in this sample may be carry-over from other donors' samples. The V call is TRBV19, the J call TRBJ2-3; no firm D call. The CDR3 bases are TGTGCCAGTAGTATATTCGCGGAAGCAGATACGCAGTATTTT. As protein: CASSIFAEADTQYF.